Below, one T cell receptor (beta chain) is given with its context. There is no known antigen for this receptor. There are no base qualities to consult, and no much larger clone falls within one base. Genomic DNA was extracted from sorted cells for sequencing of the TCRbeta CDR3 region. The immunoSEQ Assay was used to sequence the TCRbeta CDR3 regions. TCRdb took this table from immuneACCESS and kept in-frame rearrangements with V and J called. Such tables lack part of the clones; where checked against another copy, unresolved V genes explain under half of the gap, and the rest is unexplained. This sample has about 73,000 clones in its table, and 70% to 90% of those were observed once. The ten biggest clones cover 10% to 11% of the sample. The data derive from a study of OX40 agonist ivuxolimab in advanced cancers. Concerning the study at large: Ivuxolimab was a fully human IgG2 agonistic monoclonal antibody targeting the costimulatory receptor OX40 (CD134). Prior anti-PD-1, anti-PD-L1 or anti-CTLA-4 therapy was permitted, and approximately 40% of dose-escalation patients had received checkpoint inhibitors. In the dose-escalation cohort, 82.7% of patients were male, and the mean age was about 55 years, with a range of roughly 23 to 85. Three dose-escalation patients achieved partial responses, one with hepatocellular carcinoma and two with cutaneous melanoma. The monotherapy dose-escalation portion (N of about 52 patients) of the phase I ivuxolimab trial is reported in the paper. Peripheral TCRbeta sequencing aimed to test whether ivuxolimab altered TCR sequence diversity and caused clonal T-cell expansion. Intravenous ivuxolimab was administered to patients every 2 weeks at six dose levels: 0.01, 0.1, 0.3, 1.5, 3 and 10 mg/kg. Of the approximately 50 dose-escalation patients, hepatocellular carcinoma was present in 19, melanoma in about 15, renal cell carcinoma in 9 and head and neck cancer in 9. What the authors observed across the whole study: Partial responders in the 0.1-3.0 mg/kg groups had among the lowest normalized peripheral clonal expansion, especially among CD8+ T cells. After ivuxolimab, more expanded clones were found on average in CD8+ T cells than in CD4+ T cells. Clonal expansion of both CD4+ and CD8+ blood T cells was observed from baseline to week 6 at doses 0.1 to 3.0 mg/kg. Low levels of normalized T-cell clonal expansion were also shown by some nonresponding patients. Antigen specificity was not determined for the clonally expanded peripheral T cells.

The germline V gene provides CDR1 MDHEN and CDR2 SYDVKM. The CDR3, from cysteine to phenylalanine, totals 14 residues. This entry keeps only the CDR3 DNA: 42 bases, framed from base 1. The V and J ends are trimmed by 6 bases and 0 bases, leaving 11 bases between them. Patients with a history of autoimmune disease or receiving systemic immunosuppression were excluded from the trial. In every dose cohort, peripheral blood was drawn for TCR sequencing at baseline, cycle 4 day 1, and cycle 7 day 1. The samples were taken from a phase I, first-in-human, multicenter, open-label dose-escalation trial of ivuxolimab. The trial enrolled adults with locally advanced or metastatic head and neck squamous cell, hepatocellular, melanoma or renal cell carcinoma. Before TCR sequencing, CD4+ T cells and CD8+ T cells from peripheral blood were sorted into separate populations.

This receptor was obtained from an adult with an advanced solid tumor such as melanoma, head and neck, liver or kidney cancer. This specimen was CD4+ or CD8+ T cells sorted from blood, taken in a trial of the OX40 agonist ivuxolimab. In this chain, TRBV28 is recombined with TRBJ2-5; no confident D gene assignment can be made. The CDR3 protein sequence reads: CASSLKRYQETQYF. The base sequence is TGTGCCAGCAGCCTTAAGCGTTACCAAGAGACCCAGTACTTC.